The 28 T cell receptor beta chains below all came from one sample that was sequenced in a study of cytomegalovirus exposure and HLA in healthy donors. PCR was performed using 60 Vbeta and 13 Jbeta primers. Data came from immunoSEQ multiplex PCR; TCRdb stores just in-frame clones and leaves some out. The sample has some 120,000 clones; roughly 80% are singletons. The sample was PBMCs. These TCRs come from a man aged 25 to 40 in good health and CMV-seropositive.

The CDR3 sequence: CASSPGHQETQYF. In nucleotides, the CDR3 is TGTGCCAGCAGCCCGGGACATCAAGAGACCCAGTACTTC. The genes are TRBV7-8 and TRBJ2-5; D may be TRBD1 (6 bases). Deletions cut 5 bases from V and 2 bases from J, with 9 bases between. CDR1 is SGHVS, CDR2 FQNEAQ, per germline. The CDR3 sequence is 13 residues long.

This clone has more than one count but fewer than ten. CDR3 loop: CAWSIGLARDTQYF. The CDR3 region has the DNA TGTGCCTGGAGTATCGGACTAGCGCGAGATACGCAGTATTTT. The chain joins TRBV30 to TRBJ2-3; the match to TRBD2 covers 9 bases. Germline V gene lookup returns CDR1 GTSNPN and CDR2 SVGIG (reference sequence). Trimming took 2 bases from V and 5 from J; bases not matched to a gene: 5. The CDR3 has 14 residues.

This chain connects TRBV27 to TRBJ2-7; the match to TRBD2 covers 8 bases. V was pared by 4 bases and J by 3 bases, with 8 bases of the junction left unmatched. CDR1 is MNHEY and CDR2 is SMNVEV in the germline V gene (reference sequence). The CDR3 has 15 residues. The CDR3 here is CASSSLTSGIYEQYF. In DNA, the CDR3 is TGTGCCAGCAGTTCCCTAACTAGCGGTATCTACGAGCAGTACTTC.

V and J are TRBV6-7 and TRBJ2-7; 13 nucleotides match TRBD2. TRBV6-7 is noted as an ORF with a role that remains uncertain. V lost 2 bases to trimming and J lost 6 bases; unmatched junction nucleotides: 4. This CDR3 has 15 amino acids. The CDR3 sequence: CASSYPTSGRCEQYF. CDR3 DNA sequence: TGTGCCAGCAGTTACCCGACTAGCGGGAGGTGCGAGCAGTACTTC.

This clone was detected a few times. The chain recombines TRBV28 with TRBJ2-3, with 8 bases aligning to TRBD1. After removal of 2 bases from V and 0 bases from J, the junction contained 1 base not matched to a gene. Germline loops: CDR1 MDHEN, CDR2 SYDVKM. This CDR3 has 15 residues. The DNA for the CDR3 is TGTGCCAGCAGTTTAGGACAGGGCAGCACAGATACGCAGTATTTT. This translates into CASSLGQGSTDTQYF.

The sample holds one count of this clone. The V call is TRBV9, the J call TRBJ2-5; 7 bases line up with TRBD1. V was pared by 3 bases and J by 1 base, with 6 bases of the junction left unmatched. This CDR3 is built from 15 residues. Germline V gene sequence: CDR1 SGDLS, CDR2 YYNGEE. The CDR3 sequence: CASSDGTAIQETQYF. The CDR3 DNA is TGTGCCAGCAGCGACGGGACAGCGATCCAAGAGACCCAGTACTTC.

Only one count was recorded for this clone. This chain connects TRBV9 to TRBJ2-7; 8 nucleotides align to TRBD2. The germline gives CDR1 SGDLS, CDR2 YYNGEE. The J segment lost 2 bases and the V segment lost 0 bases, leaving 4 bases of the junction unmatched. CDR3 length: 15 amino acids. The CDR3 reads CASSVAGLGTYEQYF. The CDR3 nucleotides read TGTGCCAGCAGCGTAGCGGGACTAGGTACCTACGAGCAGTACTTC. The entire variable domain, with the rest obtained from reference TRBV9 and TRBJ2-7, is as follows: DSGVTQTPKHLITATGQRVTLRCSPRSGDLSVYWYQQSLDQGLQFLIQYYNGEERAKGNILERFSAQQFPDLHSELNLSSLELGDSALYFCASSVAGLGTYEQYFGPGTRLTVT.

V and J are TRBV27 and TRBJ2-7; D may be TRBD1 (6 bases). The CDR3 runs to 15 residues. Germline values: CDR1 MNHEY, CDR2 SMNVEV (reference sequence). Trimming pared 5 bases from V and 3 bases from J, leaving 17 bases between. CDR3 protein: CASSDAGALIYEQYF. For the CDR3, the DNA is TGTGCCAGCAGTGACGCAGGGGCCCTTATCTACGAGCAGTACTTC.

V is TRBV18 and J is TRBJ1-1; D is ambiguous. CDR3 length equals 16 residues. Trimming pared 6 bases from V and 0 bases from J, leaving 17 bases between. Germline CDR1 KGHSH, CDR2 LQKENI. The CDR3 reads CASSSSTRGVNTEAFF. The CDR3 bases are TGTGCCAGCTCTTCTTCAACACGGGGTGTGAACACTGAAGCTTTCTTT.

This clone was counted between two and nine times. The chain carries TRBV28 and TRBJ1-2; 9 bases line up with TRBD1. Germline CDR1 reads MDHEN; CDR2 reads SYDVKM. This CDR3 spans 16 amino acids. V was clipped by 7 bases and J by 4 bases; unmatched bases: 13. The DNA of the CDR3 is TGTGCCAGCACCAACGGCCCGGGACAGGGTTTCTATGGCTACACCTTC. Translating it yields CASTNGPGQGFYGYTF.

The V gene is TRBV7-9, the J gene TRBJ2-7; no clear D gene. The CDR3 loop spans 13 amino acids. Deletions cut 8 bases from V and 0 bases from J, with 11 bases between. Germline CDR1 is SEHNR and CDR2 is FQNEAQ (reference sequence). The CDR3 coding sequence is TGTGCCAGCGAGACGGCTAGCTCCTACGAGCAGTACTTC. It yields the protein CASETASSYEQYF.

CDR3 nucleotides: TGTGCCAGCAGTTTGGCAGGGCCGAACACTGAAGCTTTCTTT. The encoded protein is CASSLAGPNTEAFF. The gene calls are TRBV27 and TRBJ1-1, with TRBD1 as a possible D gene (5 bases). The V and J ends lost 3 bases and 1 base respectively, with 9 bases between them. Germline CDR1 MNHEY, CDR2 SMNVEV (reference sequence). This CDR3 is 14 amino acids long.

This clone was counted between two and nine times. The chain is built from TRBV28 and TRBJ1-1; TRBD1 aligns across 8 bases. The CDR3 covers 14 residues. Trimming removed 5 bases from V and 7 bases from J; junction bases left unmatched: 9. Per germline, CDR1 MDHEN and CDR2 SYDVKM. The CDR3 region is CASSQPRGRGEAFF. The CDR3 coding sequence is TGTGCCAGCAGTCAGCCCAGGGGGCGGGGTGAAGCTTTCTTT.

This clone is a singleton in its sample. The gene calls are TRBV7-3 and TRBJ1-1; D is uncertain. CDR1 and CDR2 (germline): SGHTA, FQGTGA. V was cut by 5 bases and J by 0 bases, with 10 bases left in between. The CDR3 sequence is 14 residues long. CDR3 DNA sequence: TGTGCCAGCAGCGCCACAGACATGAACACTGAAGCTTTCTTT. This codes for CASSATDMNTEAFF.

The chain is built from TRBV11-2 and TRBJ1-1; D not certain. The V end lost 0 bases, the J end lost 0 bases, and 17 bases lay between the germline ends. This CDR3 spans 18 amino acids. CDR1 and CDR2 (germline): SGHAT, FQNNGV. The CDR3 here is CASSLDLVPRSMNTEAFF. The DNA of the CDR3 is TGTGCCAGCAGCTTAGATCTAGTGCCGAGAAGCATGAACACTGAAGCTTTCTTT. The full variable domain, in which reference TRBV11-2 and TRBJ1-1 provide the parts outside the CDR3, is EAGVAQSPRYKIIEKRQSVAFWCNPISGHATLYWYQQILGQGPKLLIQFQNNGVVDDSQLPKDRFSAERLKGVDSTLKIQPAKLEDSAVYLCASSLDLVPRSMNTEAFFGQGTRLTVV.

The chain recombines TRBV11-3 with TRBJ2-1; D is perhaps TRBD2 (5 bases). V shed 5 bases and J shed 0 bases, with 11 bases lying between them. CDR3 length: 15 residues. From germline, CDR1 is SGHNT and CDR2 YENEEA. CDR3 region: CASSADRGSYNEQFF. For the CDR3, the DNA is TGTGCCAGCAGCGCAGACCGGGGCTCCTACAATGAGCAGTTCTTC.

This clone was detected only a few times. This chain links TRBV25-1 with TRBJ2-7; D uncertain. Trimming cost V 6 bases and J 1 base, with 10 bases left between them. Per the germline V gene, CDR1 is MGHDK and CDR2 is SYGVNS. The CDR3 has 13 amino acids. The CDR3 DNA sequence: TGTGCCAGCAGACTGTCCCCATCCTACGAGCAGTACTTC. Translating gives CASRLSPSYEQYF.

The J gene is TRBJ2-1, the V gene TRBV11-3, with D perhaps matching TRBD1 (6 bases). Between the trimmed V and J ends, which lost 5 bases and 2 bases, there was a span of 13 bases. Germline V gene lookup returns CDR1 SGHNT and CDR2 YENEEA. This CDR3 contains 15 residues. Here the CDR3 reads CASSHATGTYNEQFF. The CDR3 bases are TGTGCCAGCAGCCATGCTACAGGGACCTACAATGAGCAGTTCTTC.

The chain uses TRBV5-6 and TRBJ1-1; 8 bases line up with TRBD1. This CDR3 has 14 amino acids. The germline CDR1 and CDR2 sequences are SGHDT and YYEEEE. Unmatched junction bases numbered 5, after V lost 4 bases and J lost 3 bases. CDR3: CASSLVTGDTEAFF. The DNA of the CDR3 is TGTGCCAGCAGCCTGGTGACAGGGGACACTGAAGCTTTCTTT. Complete variable domain (other parts from reference TRBV5-6 and TRBJ1-1): DAGVTQSPTHLIKTRGQQVTLRCSPKSGHDTVSWYQQALGQGPQFIFQYYEEEERQRGNFPDRFSGHQFPNYSSELNVNALLLGDSALYLCASSLVTGDTEAFFGQGTRLTVV.

The chain uses TRBV28 and TRBJ2-7, with 9 positions matching TRBD2. Unmatched junction bases numbered 5, after V lost 5 bases and J lost 0 bases. This CDR3 has 15 amino acids. Per the germline V gene, CDR1 is MDHEN and CDR2 is SYDVKM. CDR3 in DNA: TGTGCCAGCAGTCGCGGACTAGCGAGCTCCTACGAGCAGTACTTC. Translation: CASSRGLASSYEQYF. Full variable domain (rest looked up from reference TRBV28 and TRBJ2-7): DVKVTQSSRYLVKRTGEKVFLECVQDMDHENMFWYRQDPGLGLRLIYFSYDVKMKEKGDIPEGYSVSREKKERFSLILESASTNQTSMYLCASSRGLASSYEQYFGPGTRLTVT.

The rearrangement uses TRBV7-7 and TRBJ2-7; 8 bases map to TRBD1. CDR1 is SSHAT and CDR2 is FNYEAQ in the germline V gene (reference sequence). The CDR3 extends over 14 amino acids. Losses at the gene ends were 5 bases for V and 5 bases for J; bases not matched to a gene: 8. The CDR3 region has the DNA TGTGCCAGCAGCCTCAGACAGGGGTCCCACGAGCAGTACTTC. Its translation: CASSLRQGSHEQYF.

As to this clone: Mismatch with germline at one junction end may stem from a read error. The rearrangement links TRBV6-5 to TRBJ2-1, with no clear D. The CDR3 sequence is 16 residues long. Germline CDR1 MNHEY, CDR2 SVGAGI. This CDR3 is CAGSYSKRSRINEQFF. In DNA form, the CDR3 reads TGTGCCGGCAGTTACTCGAAGCGCTCACGTATCAATGAGCAGTTCTTC.

This clone was seen only a few times. The junction departs from the called germline gene at one end, perhaps through a read error. V gene TRBV6-1 combines with J gene TRBJ1-2, with 8 bases that match TRBD1. CDR1 and CDR2 from the germline V gene are MNHNS and SASEGT. This CDR3 spans 11 amino acids. CDR3 protein: CAGKGQGRPYF. CDR3 nucleotide sequence: TGTGCCGGCAAAGGACAGGGACGTCCATACTTC.

The sample holds one count of this clone. The chain links TRBV6-1 to TRBJ2-5, with D possibly TRBD2 on 6 matching bases. Trimming removed 1 base at V and 7 bases at J, with 7 bases between. Looked up from germline, CDR1 is MNHNS and CDR2 is SASEGT. The CDR3 contains 12 residues. CDR3 bases: TGTGCCAGCAGTGAAGGGAGGGGGACCCAGTACTTC. It encodes CASSEGRGTQYF.

The V and J genes are TRBV28 and TRBJ1-4, with D possibly TRBD1 on 5 matching bases. The CDR3 runs 13 residues. In germline, CDR1 is MDHEN, CDR2 SYDVKM. Trimming shortened V by 10 bases and J by 3 bases, and 12 bases separated the two germline ends. CDR3 protein: CATRRGANEKLFF. The CDR3 DNA sequence: TGTGCCACCCGGAGGGGAGCTAATGAAAAACTGTTTTTT.

V usage is TRBV7-6 and J usage is TRBJ2-3, with a tentative D call TRBD2 (5 bases). The CDR3 has 15 amino acids. V gave up 2 bases and J gave up 2 bases, with 11 bases separating them. Per germline, CDR1 SGHVS and CDR2 FNYEAQ. DNA of the CDR3: TGTGCCAGCAGCTTAATCGGGGTTGCCACAGATACGCAGTATTTT. Residues: CASSLIGVATDTQYF.

This clone occurred a few times. The chain couples TRBV25-1 to TRBJ2-7; the D is unclear. CDR3 length: 17 amino acids. V was cut by 1 base and J by 7 bases, with 23 bases left in between. CDR1 and CDR2 (germline): MGHDK, SYGVNS. CDR3 protein: CASSESWASYSLSEQYF. For the CDR3, the DNA is TGTGCCAGCAGTGAATCCTGGGCCAGCTACTCCTTGAGTGAGCAGTACTTC.

V and J are TRBV29-1 and TRBJ2-7, with D possibly TRBD2 on 6 matching bases. The CDR3 runs 12 residues. V was cut by 4 bases and J by 3 bases, with 10 bases left in between. The germline V gene has CDR1 SQVTM and CDR2 ANQGSEA. This CDR3 reads CSVVADGYEQYF. The CDR3 region has the DNA TGCAGCGTTGTAGCGGACGGCTACGAGCAGTACTTC.